The sequence of this T cell receptor beta chain was determined in a study of control samples from healthy donors and cancer patients. This clone was found once. Germline values: CDR1 MNHEY, CDR2 SVGAGI. V shed 8 bases, J shed 8 bases, and the junction held 10 bases outside the gene matches. The CDR3 is made up of 14 amino acids. Sequencing was performed with immunoSEQ multiplex PCR; in TCRdb, only in-frame clones are kept and a portion is missing. This table has roughly 200,000 clones, roughly nine tenths appearing once. Sequenced sample: blood. The V gene is TRBV6-5, the J gene TRBJ2-1, with 9 bases lining up with TRBD1. This clonotype was obtained from a man in his thirties or forties in good health. In nucleotides, the CDR3 is TGTGCCAGCTTTGCACAGGGGGCAAAGGATGAGCAGTTCTTC. This translates into CASFAQGAKDEQFF.